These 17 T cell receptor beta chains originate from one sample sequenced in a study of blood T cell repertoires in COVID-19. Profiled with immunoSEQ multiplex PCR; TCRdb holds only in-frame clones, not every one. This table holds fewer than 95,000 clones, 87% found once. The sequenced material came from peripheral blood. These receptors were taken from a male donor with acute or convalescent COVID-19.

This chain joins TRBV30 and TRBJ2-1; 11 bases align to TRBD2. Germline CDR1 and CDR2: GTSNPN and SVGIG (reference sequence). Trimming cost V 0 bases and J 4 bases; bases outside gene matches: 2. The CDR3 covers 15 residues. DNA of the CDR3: TGTGCCTGGAGTGTTACTAGCGGGGGTTACAATGAGCAGTTCTTC. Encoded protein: CAWSVTSGGYNEQFF. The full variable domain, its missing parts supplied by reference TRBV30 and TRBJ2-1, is SQTIHQWPATLVQPVGSPLSLECTVEGTSNPNLYWYRQAAGRGLQLLFYSVGIGQISSEVPQNLSASRPQDRQFILSSKKLLLSDSGFYLCAWSVTSGGYNEQFFGPGTRLTVL.

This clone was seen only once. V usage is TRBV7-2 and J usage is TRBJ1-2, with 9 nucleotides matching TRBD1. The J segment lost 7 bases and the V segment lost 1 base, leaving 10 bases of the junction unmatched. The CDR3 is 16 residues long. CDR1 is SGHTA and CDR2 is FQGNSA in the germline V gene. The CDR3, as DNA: TGTGCCAGCAGCTTAGGGGCAAACAGGGGGCAGGGTGGCTACACCTTC. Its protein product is CASSLGANRGQGGYTF.

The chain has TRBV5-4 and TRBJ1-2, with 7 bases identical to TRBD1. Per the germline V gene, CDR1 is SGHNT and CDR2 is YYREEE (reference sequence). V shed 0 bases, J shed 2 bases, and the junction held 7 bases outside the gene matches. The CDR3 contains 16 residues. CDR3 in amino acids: CASSLAQTGINYGYTF. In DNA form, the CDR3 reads TGTGCCAGCAGCTTGGCCCAGACAGGGATAAACTATGGCTACACCTTC. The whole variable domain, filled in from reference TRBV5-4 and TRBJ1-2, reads ETGVTQSPTHLIKTRGQQVTLRCSSQSGHNTVSWYQQALGQGPQFIFQYYREEENGRGNFPPRFSGLQFPNYSSELNVNALELDDSALYLCASSLAQTGINYGYTFGSGTRLTVV.

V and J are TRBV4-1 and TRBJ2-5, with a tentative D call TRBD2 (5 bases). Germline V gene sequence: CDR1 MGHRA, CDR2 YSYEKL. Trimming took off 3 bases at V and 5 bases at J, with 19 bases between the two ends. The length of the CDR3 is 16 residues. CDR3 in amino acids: CASSHQPDRGHETQYF. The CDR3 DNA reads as TGCGCCAGCAGCCACCAACCGGACCGGGGTCACGAGACCCAGTACTTC.

CDR3 coding DNA: TGTGCCACCGCCTTGGACAGGTCCTACGAGCAGTACTTC. It translates to CATALDRSYEQYF. The rearrangement joins TRBV27 to TRBJ2-7, with 7 bases matching TRBD1. Germline trimming cut 10 bases from V and 1 base from J; bases unmatched to any gene: 7. Germline CDR1 is MNHEY and CDR2 is SMNVEV (reference sequence). This CDR3 has 13 amino acids.

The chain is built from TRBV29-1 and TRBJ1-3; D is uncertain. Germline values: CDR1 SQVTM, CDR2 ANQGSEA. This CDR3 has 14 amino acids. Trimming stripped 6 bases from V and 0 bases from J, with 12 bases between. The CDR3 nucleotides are TGCAGCGTCCTTCGCGGGAGCTCTGGAAACACCATATATTTT. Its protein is CSVLRGSSGNTIYF.

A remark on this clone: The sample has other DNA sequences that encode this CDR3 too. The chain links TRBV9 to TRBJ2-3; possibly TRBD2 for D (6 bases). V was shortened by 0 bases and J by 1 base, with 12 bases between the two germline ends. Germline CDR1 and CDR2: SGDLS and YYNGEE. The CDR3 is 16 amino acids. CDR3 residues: CASSVGAGSGTDTQYF. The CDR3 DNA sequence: TGTGCCAGCAGCGTAGGTGCGGGGTCGGGCACAGATACGCAGTATTTT.

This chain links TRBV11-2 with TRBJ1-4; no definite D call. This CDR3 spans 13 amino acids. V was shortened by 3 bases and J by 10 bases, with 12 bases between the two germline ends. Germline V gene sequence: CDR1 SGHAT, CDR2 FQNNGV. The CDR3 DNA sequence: TGTGCCAGCAGCTTGTACGCGGATGGAAAACTGTTTTTT. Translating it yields CASSLYADGKLFF.

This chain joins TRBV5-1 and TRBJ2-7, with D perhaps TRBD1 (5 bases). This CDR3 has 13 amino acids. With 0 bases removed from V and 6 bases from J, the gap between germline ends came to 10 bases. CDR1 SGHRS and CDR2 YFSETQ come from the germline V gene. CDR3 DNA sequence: TGCGCCAGCAGCTTGGCTGCAGGGCGCGAGCAGTACTTC. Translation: CASSLAAGREQYF.

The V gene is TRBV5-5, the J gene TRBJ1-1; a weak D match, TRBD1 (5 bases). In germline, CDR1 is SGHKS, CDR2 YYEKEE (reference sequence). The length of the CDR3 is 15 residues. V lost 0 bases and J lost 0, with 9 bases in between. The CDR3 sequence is CASSLEGAMNTEAFF. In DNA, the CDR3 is TGTGCCAGCAGCTTGGAAGGGGCCATGAACACTGAAGCTTTCTTT.

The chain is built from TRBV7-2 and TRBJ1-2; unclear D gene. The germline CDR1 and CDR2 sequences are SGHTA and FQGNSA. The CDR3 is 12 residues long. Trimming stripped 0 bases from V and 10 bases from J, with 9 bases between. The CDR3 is CASSLAKADYTF. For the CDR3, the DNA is TGTGCCAGCAGCTTAGCGAAGGCGGACTACACCTTC.

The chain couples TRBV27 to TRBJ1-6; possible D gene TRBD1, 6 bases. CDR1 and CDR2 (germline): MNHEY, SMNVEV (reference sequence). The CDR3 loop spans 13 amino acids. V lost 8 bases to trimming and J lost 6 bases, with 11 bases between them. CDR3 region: CASGTKGNSPLHF. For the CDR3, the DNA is TGTGCCAGCGGGACAAAGGGTAATTCACCCCTCCACTTT.

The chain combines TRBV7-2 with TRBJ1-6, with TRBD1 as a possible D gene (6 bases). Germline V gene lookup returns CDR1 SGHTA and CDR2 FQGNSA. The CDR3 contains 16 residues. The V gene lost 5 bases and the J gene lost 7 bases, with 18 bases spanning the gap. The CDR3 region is CASSLTGGRGNSPLHF. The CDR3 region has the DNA TGTGCCAGCAGCCTAACCGGAGGCAGGGGCAATTCACCCCTCCACTTT. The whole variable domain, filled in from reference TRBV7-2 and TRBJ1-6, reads GAGVSQSPSNKVTEKGKDVELRCDPISGHTALYWYRQSLGQGLEFLIYFQGNSAPDKSGLPSDRFSAERTGGSVSTLTIQRTQQEDSAVYLCASSLTGGRGNSPLHFGNGTRLTVT.

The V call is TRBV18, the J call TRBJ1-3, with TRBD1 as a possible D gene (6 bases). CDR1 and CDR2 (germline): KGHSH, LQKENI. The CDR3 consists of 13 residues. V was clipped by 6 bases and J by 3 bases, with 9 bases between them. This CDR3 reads CASSPDSGNTIYF. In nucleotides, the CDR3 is TGTGCCAGCTCGCCGGACAGTGGAAACACCATATATTTT. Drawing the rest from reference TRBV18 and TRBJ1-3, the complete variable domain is NAGVMQNPRHLVRRRGQEARLRCSPMKGHSHVYWYRQLPEEGLKFMVYLQKENIIDESGMPKERFSAEFPKEGPSILRIQQVVRGDSAAYFCASSPDSGNTIYFGEGSWLTVV.

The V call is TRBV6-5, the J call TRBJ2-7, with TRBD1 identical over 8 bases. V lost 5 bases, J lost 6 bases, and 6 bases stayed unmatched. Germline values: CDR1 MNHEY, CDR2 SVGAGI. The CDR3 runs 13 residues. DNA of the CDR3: TGTGCCAGCAGTAAGCAGGGGGCGGGCGAGCAGTACTTC. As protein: CASSKQGAGEQYF.

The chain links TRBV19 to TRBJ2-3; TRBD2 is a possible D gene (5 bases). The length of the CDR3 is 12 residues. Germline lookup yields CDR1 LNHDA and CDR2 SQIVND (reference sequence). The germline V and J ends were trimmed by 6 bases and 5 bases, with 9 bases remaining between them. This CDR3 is CASSPRGDTQYF. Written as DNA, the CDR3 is TGTGCCAGTAGCCCACGGGGAGATACGCAGTATTTT.

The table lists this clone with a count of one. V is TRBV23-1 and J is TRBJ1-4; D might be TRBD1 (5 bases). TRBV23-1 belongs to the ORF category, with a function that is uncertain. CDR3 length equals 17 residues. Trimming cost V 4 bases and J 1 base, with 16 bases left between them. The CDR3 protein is CASSRLEGRGTNEKLFF. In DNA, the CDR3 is TGCGCCAGCAGTCGGTTGGAGGGTAGGGGAACTAATGAAAAACTGTTTTTT.